The 22 T cell receptor beta chains presented below share a single source sample, sequenced in a study of blood T cell repertoires in COVID-19. Assay: immunoSEQ multiplex PCR; the TCRdb copy retains only in-frame clones and omits some. The sample records about 320,000 clones, 75% to 90% being singletons. The sample consisted of PBMCs or T cells enriched from blood (not recorded which). These receptors all come from a man younger than 40 who had recovered from COVID-19.

The count of this clone is one. CDR3 amino acids: CASSEEPAGVGSLHF. The CDR3 coding sequence is TGTGCCAGCAGTGAGGAACCAGCCGGAGTCGGGTCCCTCCACTTT. The chain carries TRBV2 and TRBJ1-6; D unclear. Germline CDR1 and CDR2: SNHLY and FYNNEI. The CDR3 covers 15 residues. The V end was cut by 3 bases, the J end by 14 bases, with 20 bases between.

The chain uses TRBV4-2 and TRBJ2-4, with 9 bases identical to TRBD2. J gave up 0 bases and V 1 base, and 1 base lay outside the gene matches. CDR3 length equals 16 residues. CDR1 is LGHNA, CDR2 YNFKEQ, per germline. CDR3: CASSQASGVAKNIQYF. DNA of the CDR3: TGTGCCAGCAGCCAAGCTAGCGGGGTAGCCAAAAACATTCAGTACTTC.

The chain is built from TRBV28 and TRBJ1-3; tentatively, D is TRBD1 (6 bases). Germline V gene data show CDR1 as MDHEN and CDR2 as SYDVKM. The CDR3 totals 16 residues. Trimming cost V 5 bases and J 2 bases, with 16 bases left between them. The CDR3 here is CASSLSGVPTGNTIYF. In DNA form, the CDR3 reads TGTGCCAGCAGTCTCTCAGGGGTGCCGACTGGAAACACCATATATTTT.

The chain is built from TRBV9 and TRBJ1-1; TRBD1 might be the D (6 bases). Trimming shortened V by 0 bases and J by 5 bases, and 14 bases separated the two germline ends. This CDR3 has 15 residues. In germline, CDR1 is SGDLS, CDR2 YYNGEE. CDR3: CASSVAGGGRTEAFF. The CDR3 DNA follows: TGTGCCAGCAGCGTAGCGGGGGGCGGGAGGACTGAAGCTTTCTTT.

The rearrangement links TRBV11-3 to TRBJ2-7; 8 nucleotides align to TRBD2. Germline CDR1 is SGHNT and CDR2 is YENEEA. The CDR3 is made up of 15 amino acids. Unmatched junction bases numbered 8, after V lost 4 bases and J lost 3 bases. The CDR3 loop reads CASSSRGGGNYEQYF. CDR3 nucleotide sequence: TGTGCCAGCAGCTCCCGGGGCGGGGGGAACTACGAGCAGTACTTC.

The chain is built from TRBV4-1 and TRBJ2-1, with TRBD2 matching 9 bases. The germline V gene encodes CDR1 MGHRA and CDR2 YSYEKL. V lost 3 bases to trimming and J lost 6 bases; unmatched junction nucleotides: 0. CDR3 length: 13 amino acids. CDR3 nucleotide sequence: TGCGCCAGCAGCCAGCGGGGGGGCAATGAGCAGTTCTTC. Protein product: CASSQRGGNEQFF.

The chain links TRBV30 to TRBJ2-1, with TRBD2 as a possible D gene (7 bases). The CDR3 is 14 amino acids. CDR1 is GTSNPN, CDR2 SVGIG, per germline (reference sequence). V lost 0 bases and J 6 bases, leaving 12 bases between the germline ends. The CDR3, as DNA: TGTGCCTGGAGTGTAGGGGGGGCCCTCAATGAGCAGTTCTTC. This gives the protein CAWSVGGALNEQFF.

This rearrangement joins TRBV10-1 to TRBJ2-5, with 10 bases identical to TRBD2. The CDR3 extends over 15 amino acids. J was trimmed by 2 bases and V by 3 bases; bases with no gene match: 3. Germline values: CDR1 WNHNN, CDR2 SYGVQD (reference sequence). The CDR3 DNA sequence: TGCGCCAGCAGTGACCTTAGCGGGGGGCAAGAGACCCAGTACTTC. This translates into CASSDLSGGQETQYF.

J is TRBJ2-7 and V is TRBV6-1; no clear D. The V gene lost 2 bases and the J gene lost 1 base, with 6 bases spanning the gap. The CDR3 extends over 13 amino acids. Per the germline V gene, CDR1 is MNHNS and CDR2 is SASEGT. In DNA, the CDR3 is TGTGCCAGCAGTGAACACATGTCCTACGAGCAGTACTTC. This translates into CASSEHMSYEQYF.

The chain joins TRBV9 to TRBJ1-4, with 8 bases matching TRBD1. Germline assignment: CDR1 SGDLS and CDR2 YYNGEE. V was pared by 4 bases and J by 2 bases, with 4 bases of the junction left unmatched. The CDR3 is 15 amino acids. The chain's CDR3 is CASSIRTGTNEKLFF. The CDR3 nucleotides are TGTGCCAGCAGCATTAGGACAGGGACTAATGAAAAACTGTTTTTT.

The rearrangement uses TRBV5-6 and TRBJ2-2; possibly TRBD1 for D (6 bases). Trimming removed 1 base from V and 7 bases from J, with 8 bases in between. The germline V gene has CDR1 SGHDT and CDR2 YYEEEE. The length of the CDR3 is 13 residues. The CDR3: CASSLQGYGELFF. The CDR3 DNA reads as TGTGCCAGCAGCTTGCAGGGGTACGGGGAGCTGTTTTTT.

There are a few counts of this clone. The chain recombines TRBV18 with TRBJ2-1, with 9 bases that match TRBD2. This CDR3 is 15 amino acids long. V lost 6 bases to trimming and J lost 4 bases; unmatched junction nucleotides: 7. Germline V gene lookup returns CDR1 KGHSH and CDR2 LQKENI. Here the CDR3 reads CASSPGLANYNEQFF. In DNA, the CDR3 is TGTGCCAGCTCCCCGGGACTAGCCAATTACAATGAGCAGTTCTTC.

This chain joins TRBV5-4 and TRBJ2-7, with 9 bases lining up with TRBD2. After removal of 3 bases from V and 4 bases from J, the junction contained 11 bases not matched to a gene. The germline gives CDR1 SGHNT, CDR2 YYREEE (reference sequence). The CDR3 totals 16 residues. The CDR3 DNA follows: TGTGCCAGCAGCTCGGGAGGAGCGGGGGGAGTTTACGAGCAGTACTTC. This encodes CASSSGGAGGVYEQYF.

This clone was counted between two and nine times. This chain links TRBV7-2 with TRBJ2-3; TRBD2 might be the D (5 bases). This CDR3 spans 13 amino acids. The V gene's germline CDR1 is SGHTA and CDR2 FQGNSA. Trimming removed 5 bases at V and 5 bases at J, with 11 bases between. The CDR3 region has the DNA TGTGCCAGCAGCCAGGACTCGGGAGATACGCAGTATTTT. Translation gives CASSQDSGDTQYF.

This clone has just one count. CDR3 nucleotide sequence: TGTGCCAGTACCAGAGCAGGGGGCCGTGGCTACACCTTC. Its protein product is CASTRAGGRGYTF. This sequence joins TRBV19 and TRBJ1-2; 8 bases are shared with TRBD1. After removal of 7 bases from V and 7 bases from J, the junction contained 8 bases not matched to a gene. Germline loops: CDR1 LNHDA, CDR2 SQIVND (reference sequence). The CDR3 sequence is 13 residues long. Looking up the rest from reference TRBV19 and TRBJ1-2 gives the full variable domain: DGGITQSPKYLFRKEGQNVTLSCEQNLNHDAMYWYRQDPGQGLRLIYYSQIVNDFQKGDIAEGYSVSREKKESFPLTVTSAQKNPTAFYLCASTRAGGRGYTFGSGTRLTVV.

V gene TRBV5-4 combines with J gene TRBJ1-2; D is possibly TRBD1 (5 bases). V gave up 4 bases and J gave up 4 bases, with 14 bases separating them. CDR1 and CDR2 (germline): SGHNT, YYREEE (reference sequence). There are 14 residues in the CDR3. The CDR3 coding sequence is TGTGCCAGCAGCGGAGATCAGGGTGTCTATGGCTACACCTTC. Amino acids: CASSGDQGVYGYTF.

The chain recombines TRBV6-4 with TRBJ2-2; 8 bases line up with TRBD1. The CDR3 loop spans 16 amino acids. With V trimmed by 4 bases and J by 3 bases, 7 bases remained unmatched. CDR1 is MRHNA and CDR2 is SNTAGT in the germline V gene. The CDR3 DNA reads TGTGCCAGCAGTGCCGACGACAGGGGAGACACCGGGGAGCTGTTTTTT. Translation: CASSADDRGDTGELFF.

V and J are TRBV30 and TRBJ2-1, with TRBD2 identical over 13 bases. V was pared by 6 bases and J by 7 bases, with 3 bases of the junction left unmatched. Germline assignment: CDR1 GTSNPN and CDR2 SVGIG (reference sequence). The CDR3 contains 13 residues. The CDR3 coding sequence is TGTGCCTGTTCGGGACTAGCGGGAAATGAGCAGTTCTTC. This gives the protein CACSGLAGNEQFF. Based on the CDR3 plus reference TRBV30 and TRBJ2-1, the full variable domain is SQTIHQWPATLVQPVGSPLSLECTVEGTSNPNLYWYRQAAGRGLQLLFYSVGIGQISSEVPQNLSASRPQDRQFILSSKKLLLSDSGFYLCACSGLAGNEQFFGPGTRLTVL.

The chain recombines TRBV5-6 with TRBJ2-1, with D perhaps TRBD2 (5 bases). The CDR3 totals 13 residues. Trimming cost V 5 bases and J 3 bases, with 9 bases left between them. Germline V gives CDR1 SGHDT, CDR2 YYEEEE. The CDR3 DNA reads TGTGCCAGCAGAACTAGGTTCTACAATGAGCAGTTCTTC. This sequence encodes CASRTRFYNEQFF.

This clone has just one count. The gene calls are TRBV19 and TRBJ1-5; 9 nucleotides align to TRBD1. Germline CDR1 and CDR2: LNHDA and SQIVND (reference sequence). The V and J ends lost 0 bases and 9 bases, in that order; junction bases with no gene match: 6. The CDR3 is made up of 15 amino acids. CDR3 protein: CASSIDDRGSGPQHF. The CDR3 nucleotides read TGTGCCAGTAGTATAGACGACAGGGGGAGTGGGCCCCAGCATTTT.

A single count supports this clone. The chain is built from TRBV27 and TRBJ1-4; 10 bases map to TRBD1. The J segment lost 11 bases and the V segment lost 2 bases, leaving 8 bases of the junction unmatched. Germline lookup yields CDR1 MNHEY and CDR2 SMNVEV (reference sequence). This CDR3 has 15 residues. The CDR3 nucleotides are TGTGCCAGCAGTTTAGGGACAGGGGAGATGGGGAAACTGTTTTTT. Translated, it gives CASSLGTGEMGKLFF.

V usage is TRBV5-1 and J usage is TRBJ1-3; maybe TRBD1 (6 bases). Trimming stripped 2 bases from V and 0 bases from J, with 12 bases between. The CDR3 totals 16 residues. CDR1 is SGHRS, CDR2 YFSETQ, per germline. CDR3 region: CASSFFGQSSGNTIYF. The DNA for the CDR3 is TGCGCCAGCAGCTTCTTTGGACAGAGCTCTGGAAACACCATATATTTT. Supplemented by reference TRBV5-1 and TRBJ1-3, the full variable domain reads KAGVTQTPRYLIKTRGQQVTLSCSPISGHRSVSWYQQTPGQGLQFLFEYFSETQRNKGNFPGRFSGRQFSNSRSEMNVSTLELGDSALYLCASSFFGQSSGNTIYFGEGSWLTVV.